This T cell receptor (beta chain) was identified in a study of blood T cell repertoires in COVID-19. Study-level information: PBMCs, B-cell-depleted T cells, or T cells were the source of the cDNA or gDNA that made up the material.

This CDR3 contains 11 residues. Germline V CDR1 and CDR2: MNHEY, SVGEGT. The ends were cut back, 6 bases at V and 4 bases at J, with 6 bases in the middle. TCRdb's copy holds only in-frame clones and misses some; the assay was immunoSEQ multiplex PCR. The profile covers over 150,000 clones, with roughly 91% appearing a single time and over 2% taken by the ten largest. The chain uses TRBV6-2 or TRBV6-3 and TRBJ2-5; unclear D gene. The clonotype comes from a man aged 50 to 60 who had recovered from COVID-19. Sequencing was performed on peripheral blood. CDR3 coding DNA: TGTGCCAGCAGCCCGAGAGAGACCCAGTACTTC. Its protein is CASSPRETQYF.